The text below deals with one T cell receptor (beta chain). These data are taken from a study of blood T cell repertoires in COVID-19. Turning to the study itself: Samples of COVID-19 (acute and convalescent) were obtained from the United States, Italy and Spain. The analysed material was cDNA or gDNA that came from T cells, B-cell-depleted T cells, or PBMCs.

Methods used by the authors: Estimates of nucleated cell counts were drawn from the amplification of reference gene primers. Using immunoSEQ multiplex PCR, the repertoire was profiled, and TCRdb retains in-frame clones only, with some absent. The V and J calls and clone size were taken over from that table, and D and trimming were inferred from the DNA. The sample includes approximately 340,000 clones, around 88% of them seen just once. The CDR3 length is 16 residues. The V gene end was trimmed by 0 bases and the J gene end by 5 bases; junction bases not matched to a gene: 9. The V gene's germline CDR1 is SGHDN and CDR2 FVKESK.

The sequence derives from a man younger than 40 with active or convalescent COVID-19. Sample: peripheral blood. The J gene is TRBJ2-5, the V gene TRBV14; 7 bases map to TRBD2. CDR3 loop: CASSQEAGEGWETQYF. The DNA for the CDR3 is TGTGCCAGCAGCCAAGAGGCGGGAGAAGGATGGGAGACCCAGTACTTC.